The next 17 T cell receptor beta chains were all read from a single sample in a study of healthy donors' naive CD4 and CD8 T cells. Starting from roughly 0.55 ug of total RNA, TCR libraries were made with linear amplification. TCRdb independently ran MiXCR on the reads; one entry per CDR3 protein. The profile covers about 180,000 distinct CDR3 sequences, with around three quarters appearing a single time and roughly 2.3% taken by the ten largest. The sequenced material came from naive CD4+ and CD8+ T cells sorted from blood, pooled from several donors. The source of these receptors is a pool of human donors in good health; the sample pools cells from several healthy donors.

CDR3 loop: CASGWGSYNEQFF. The DNA for the CDR3 is TGTGCCAGCGGGTGGGGCTCCTACAATGAGCAGTTCTTC. The chain couples TRBV19 to TRBJ2-1; D not certain. This CDR3 has 13 residues. The germline gives CDR1 LNHDA, CDR2 SQIVND (reference sequence). V was pared by 9 bases and J by 0 bases, with 9 bases between.

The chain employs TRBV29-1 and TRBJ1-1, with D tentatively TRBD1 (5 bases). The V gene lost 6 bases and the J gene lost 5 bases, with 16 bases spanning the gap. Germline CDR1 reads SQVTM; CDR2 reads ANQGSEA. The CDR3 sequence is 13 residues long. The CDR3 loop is CSVLTGGGTEAFF. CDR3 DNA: TGCAGCGTACTGACCGGGGGTGGGACTGAAGCTTTCTTT.

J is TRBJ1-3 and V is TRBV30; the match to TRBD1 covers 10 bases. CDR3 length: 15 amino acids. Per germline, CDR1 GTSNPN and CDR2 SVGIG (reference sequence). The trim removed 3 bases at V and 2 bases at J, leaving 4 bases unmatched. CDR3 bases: TGTGCCTGGAGACCCGGACAGGGGGCTGGAAACACCATATATTTT. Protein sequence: CAWRPGQGAGNTIYF.

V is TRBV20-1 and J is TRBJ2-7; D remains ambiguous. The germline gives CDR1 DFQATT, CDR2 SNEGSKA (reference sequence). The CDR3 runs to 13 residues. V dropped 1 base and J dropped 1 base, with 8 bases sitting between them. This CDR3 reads CSARGGGSYEQYF. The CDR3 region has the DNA TGCAGTGCTAGAGGGGGTGGATCCTACGAGCAGTACTTC.

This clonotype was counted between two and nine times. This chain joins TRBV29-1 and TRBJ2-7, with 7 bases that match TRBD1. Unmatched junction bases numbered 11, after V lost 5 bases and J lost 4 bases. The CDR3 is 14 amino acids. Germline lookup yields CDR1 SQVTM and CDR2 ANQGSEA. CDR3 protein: CSVNGGTGVYEQYF. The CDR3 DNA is TGCAGCGTTAACGGCGGAACAGGGGTATACGAGCAGTACTTC.

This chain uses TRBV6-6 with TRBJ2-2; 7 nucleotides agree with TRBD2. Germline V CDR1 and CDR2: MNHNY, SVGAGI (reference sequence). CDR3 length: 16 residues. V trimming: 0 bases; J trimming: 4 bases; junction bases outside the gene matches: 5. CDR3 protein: CASSYSRGRTTGELFF. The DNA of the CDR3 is TGTGCCAGCAGTTACTCGCGCGGGAGAACCACCGGGGAGCTGTTTTTT.

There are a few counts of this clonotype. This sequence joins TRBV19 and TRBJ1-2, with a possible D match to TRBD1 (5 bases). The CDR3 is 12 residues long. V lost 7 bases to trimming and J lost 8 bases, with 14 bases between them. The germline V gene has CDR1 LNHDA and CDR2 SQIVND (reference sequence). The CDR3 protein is CASTPGGDGYTF. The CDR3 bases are TGTGCCAGTACCCCAGGCGGGGACGGCTACACCTTC.

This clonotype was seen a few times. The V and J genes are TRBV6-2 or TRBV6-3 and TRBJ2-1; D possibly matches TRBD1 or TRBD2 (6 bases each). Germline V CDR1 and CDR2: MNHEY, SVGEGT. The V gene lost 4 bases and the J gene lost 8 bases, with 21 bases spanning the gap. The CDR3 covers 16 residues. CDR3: CASSSWGALPSDEQFF. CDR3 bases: TGTGCCAGCAGTTCCTGGGGGGCGCTTCCTTCCGATGAGCAGTTCTTC.

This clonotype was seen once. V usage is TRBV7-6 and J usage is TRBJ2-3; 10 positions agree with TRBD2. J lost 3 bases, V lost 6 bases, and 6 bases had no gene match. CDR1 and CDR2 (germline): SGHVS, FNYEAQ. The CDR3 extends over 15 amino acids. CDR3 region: CASSPSGSLTDTQYF. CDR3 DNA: TGTGCCAGCAGTCCTAGCGGGAGTTTAACAGATACGCAGTATTTT.

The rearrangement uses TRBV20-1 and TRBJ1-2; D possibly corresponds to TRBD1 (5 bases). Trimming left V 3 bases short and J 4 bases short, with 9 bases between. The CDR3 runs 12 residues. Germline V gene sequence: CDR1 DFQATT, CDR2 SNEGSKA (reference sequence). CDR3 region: CSARRGFYGYTF. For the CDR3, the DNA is TGCAGTGCTAGGAGGGGTTTCTATGGCTACACCTTC.

CDR3 region: CASSLGRTEETQYF. The DNA of the CDR3 is TGCGCCAGCAGCTTGGGACGTACGGAAGAGACCCAGTACTTC. The genes are TRBV5-1 and TRBJ2-5; D is unclear. Looked up from germline, CDR1 is SGHRS and CDR2 is YFSETQ. V lost 0 bases, J lost 3 bases, and 9 bases lay in between. This CDR3 is built from 14 residues.

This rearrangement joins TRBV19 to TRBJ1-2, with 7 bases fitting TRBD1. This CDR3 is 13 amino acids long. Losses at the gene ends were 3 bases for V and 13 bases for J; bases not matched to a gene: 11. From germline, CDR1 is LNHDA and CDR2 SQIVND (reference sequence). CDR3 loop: CASSILLGQDCTF. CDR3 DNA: TGTGCCAGTAGTATTCTCCTTGGACAGGACTGCACCTTC.

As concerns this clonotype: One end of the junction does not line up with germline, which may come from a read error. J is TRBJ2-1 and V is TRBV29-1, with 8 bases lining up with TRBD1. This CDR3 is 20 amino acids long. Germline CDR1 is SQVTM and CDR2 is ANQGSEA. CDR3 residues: CGVDGDPPVNFGQGHNEQFF. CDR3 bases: TGCGGCGTTGATGGTGACCCTCCCGTCAATTTCGGACAGGGTCACAATGAGCAGTTCTTC.

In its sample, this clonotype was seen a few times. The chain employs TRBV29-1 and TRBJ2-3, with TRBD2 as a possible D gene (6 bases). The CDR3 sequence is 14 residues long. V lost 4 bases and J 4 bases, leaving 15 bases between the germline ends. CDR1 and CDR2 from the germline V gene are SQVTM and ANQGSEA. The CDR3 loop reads CSVGGTPSPDTQYF. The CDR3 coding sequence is TGCAGCGTTGGGGGGACTCCAAGCCCAGATACGCAGTATTTT.

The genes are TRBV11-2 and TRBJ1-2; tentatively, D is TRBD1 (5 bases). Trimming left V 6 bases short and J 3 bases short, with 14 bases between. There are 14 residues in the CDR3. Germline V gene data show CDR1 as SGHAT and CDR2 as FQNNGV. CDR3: CASSTGGSHYGYTF. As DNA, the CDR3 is TGTGCCAGCAGTACCGGGGGATCGCACTATGGCTACACCTTC.

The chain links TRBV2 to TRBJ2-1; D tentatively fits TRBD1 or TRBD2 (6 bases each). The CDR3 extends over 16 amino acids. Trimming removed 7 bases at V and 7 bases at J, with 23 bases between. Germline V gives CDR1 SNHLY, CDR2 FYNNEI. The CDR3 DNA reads TGTGCCAGCACCCGTAGCAGCGGGCCCCAGGGGAATGAGCAGTTCTTC. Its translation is CASTRSSGPQGNEQFF.

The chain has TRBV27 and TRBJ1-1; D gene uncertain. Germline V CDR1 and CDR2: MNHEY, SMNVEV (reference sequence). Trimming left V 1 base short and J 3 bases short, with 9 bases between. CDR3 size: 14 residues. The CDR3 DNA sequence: TGTGCCAGCAGTTTATTGGCTACGGACACTGAAGCTTTCTTT. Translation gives CASSLLATDTEAFF.